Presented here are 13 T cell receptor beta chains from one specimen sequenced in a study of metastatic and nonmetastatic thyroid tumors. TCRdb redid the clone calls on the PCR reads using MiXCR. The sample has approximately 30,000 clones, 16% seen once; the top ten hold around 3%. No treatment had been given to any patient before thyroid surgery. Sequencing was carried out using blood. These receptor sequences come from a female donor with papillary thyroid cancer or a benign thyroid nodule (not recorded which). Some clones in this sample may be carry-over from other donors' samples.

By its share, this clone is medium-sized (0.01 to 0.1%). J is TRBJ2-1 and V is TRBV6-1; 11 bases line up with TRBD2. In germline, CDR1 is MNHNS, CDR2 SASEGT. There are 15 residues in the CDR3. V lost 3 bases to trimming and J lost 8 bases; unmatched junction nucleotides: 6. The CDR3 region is CASSDTSGSNDEQFF. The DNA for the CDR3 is TGTGCCAGCAGTGACACTAGCGGGAGTAATGATGAGCAGTTCTTC.

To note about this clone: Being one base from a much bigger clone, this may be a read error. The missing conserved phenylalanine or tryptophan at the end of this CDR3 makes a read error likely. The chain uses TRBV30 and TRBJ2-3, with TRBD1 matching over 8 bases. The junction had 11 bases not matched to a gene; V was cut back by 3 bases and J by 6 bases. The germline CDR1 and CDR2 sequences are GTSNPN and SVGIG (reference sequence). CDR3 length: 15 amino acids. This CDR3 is CAWSRPGGAGDTQYL. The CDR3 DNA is TGTGCCTGGAGCCGCCCAGGGGGCGCGGGTGATACGCAGTATCTT.

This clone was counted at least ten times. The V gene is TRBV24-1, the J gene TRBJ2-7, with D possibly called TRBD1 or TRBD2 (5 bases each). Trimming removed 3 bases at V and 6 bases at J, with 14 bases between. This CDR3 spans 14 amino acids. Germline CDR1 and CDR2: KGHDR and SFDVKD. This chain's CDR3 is CATSDAEGRREQYF. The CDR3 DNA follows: TGTGCCACCAGTGATGCAGAGGGACGGCGCGAGCAGTACTTC.

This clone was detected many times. The CDR3 coding sequence is TGTGCCAGCAGCTTATACAGGGGCCAGAATCAGCCCCAGCATTTT. As protein: CASSLYRGQNQPQHF. The rearrangement uses TRBV7-2 and TRBJ1-5, with 7 bases matching TRBD1. Germline loops: CDR1 SGHTA, CDR2 FQGNSA. The V segment lost 2 bases and the J segment 4 bases; nucleotides outside the gene matches: 5. The CDR3 extends over 15 amino acids.

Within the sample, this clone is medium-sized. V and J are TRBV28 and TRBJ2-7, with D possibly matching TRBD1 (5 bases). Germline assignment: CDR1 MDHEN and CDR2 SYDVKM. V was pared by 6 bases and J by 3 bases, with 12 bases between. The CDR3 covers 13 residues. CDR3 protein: CASRRTTSYEQYF. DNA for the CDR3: TGTGCCAGCAGGAGGACAACCAGCTACGAGCAGTACTTC.

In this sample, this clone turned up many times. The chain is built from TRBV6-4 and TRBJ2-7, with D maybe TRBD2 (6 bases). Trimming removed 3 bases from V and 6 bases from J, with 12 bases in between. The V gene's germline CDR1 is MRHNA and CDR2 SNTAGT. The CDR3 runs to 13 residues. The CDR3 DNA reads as TGTGCCAGCAGTGAGACTAGTCTCGGCGAGCAGTACTTC. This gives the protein CASSETSLGEQYF.

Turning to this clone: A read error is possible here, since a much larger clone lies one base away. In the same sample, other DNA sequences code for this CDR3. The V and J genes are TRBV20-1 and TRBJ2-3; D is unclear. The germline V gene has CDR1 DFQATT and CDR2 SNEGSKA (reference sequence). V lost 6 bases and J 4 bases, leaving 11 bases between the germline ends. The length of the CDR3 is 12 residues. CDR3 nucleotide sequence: TGCAGTGCAGGTTGGGGTCCAGATACGCAGTATTTT. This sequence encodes CSAGWGPDTQYF.

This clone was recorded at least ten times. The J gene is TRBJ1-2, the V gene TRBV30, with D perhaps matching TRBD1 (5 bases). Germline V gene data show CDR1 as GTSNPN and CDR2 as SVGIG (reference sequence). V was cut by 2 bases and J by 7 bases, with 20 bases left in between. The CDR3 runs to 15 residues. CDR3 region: CAWSLHGGGSFGYTF. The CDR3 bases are TGTGCCTGGAGTCTCCACGGCGGGGGAAGCTTTGGCTACACCTTC.

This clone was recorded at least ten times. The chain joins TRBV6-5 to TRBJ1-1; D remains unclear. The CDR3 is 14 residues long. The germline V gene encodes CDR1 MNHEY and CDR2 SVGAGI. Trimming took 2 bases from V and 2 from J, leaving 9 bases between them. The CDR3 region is CASSYGEENTEAFF. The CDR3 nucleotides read TGTGCCAGCAGTTACGGAGAAGAAAACACTGAAGCTTTCTTT.

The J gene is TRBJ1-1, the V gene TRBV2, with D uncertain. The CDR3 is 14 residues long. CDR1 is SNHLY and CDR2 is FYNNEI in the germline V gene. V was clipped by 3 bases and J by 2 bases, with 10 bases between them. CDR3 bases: TGTGCCAGCAGTGAGAGGTGGGTTAACACTGAAGCTTTCTTT. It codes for CASSERWVNTEAFF.

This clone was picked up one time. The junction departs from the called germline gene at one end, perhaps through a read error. The CDR3 nucleotides are TGTGCCAGCATCTTAGAGCAAGCGGGAGGGCCAGTGCCCTACAATGAGCAGTTCTTC. Translating gives CASILEQAGGPVPYNEQFF. This chain joins TRBV7-7 and TRBJ2-1; 10 nucleotides agree with TRBD2. This CDR3 spans 19 amino acids. Germline CDR1 and CDR2: SSHAT and FNYEAQ (reference sequence). Full variable domain (missing parts from reference TRBV7-7 and TRBJ2-1): GAGVSQSPRYKVTKRGQDVTLRCDPISSHATLYWYQQALGQGPEFLTYFNYEAQPDKSGLPSDRFSAERPEGSISTLTIQRTEQRDSAMYRCASILEQAGGPVPYNEQFFGPGTRLTVL.

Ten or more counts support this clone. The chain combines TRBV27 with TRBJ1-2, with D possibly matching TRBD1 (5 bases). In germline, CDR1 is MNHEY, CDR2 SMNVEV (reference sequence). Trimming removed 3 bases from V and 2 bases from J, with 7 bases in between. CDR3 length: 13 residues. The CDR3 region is CASSFGGNYGYTF. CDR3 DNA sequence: TGTGCCAGCAGTTTTGGGGGAAACTATGGCTACACCTTC.

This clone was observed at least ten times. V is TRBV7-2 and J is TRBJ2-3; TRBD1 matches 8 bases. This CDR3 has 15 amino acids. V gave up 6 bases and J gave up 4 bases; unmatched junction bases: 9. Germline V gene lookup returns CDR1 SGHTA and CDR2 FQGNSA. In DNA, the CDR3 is TGTGCCAGCAGACAGGACAGGGTTGGGTCAGATACGCAGTATTTT. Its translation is CASRQDRVGSDTQYF.